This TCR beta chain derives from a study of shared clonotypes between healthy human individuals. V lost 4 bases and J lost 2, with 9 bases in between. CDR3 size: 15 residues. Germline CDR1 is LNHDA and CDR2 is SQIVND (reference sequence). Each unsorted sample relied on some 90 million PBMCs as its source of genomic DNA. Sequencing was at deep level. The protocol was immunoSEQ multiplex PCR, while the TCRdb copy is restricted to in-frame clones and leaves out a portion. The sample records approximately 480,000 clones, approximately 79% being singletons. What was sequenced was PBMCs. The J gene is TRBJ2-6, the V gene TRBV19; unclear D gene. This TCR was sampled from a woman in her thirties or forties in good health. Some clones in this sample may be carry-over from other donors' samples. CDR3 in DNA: TGTGCCAGTAGTACCTTAGCACCTGGGGCCAACGTCCTGACTTTC. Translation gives CASSTLAPGANVLTF. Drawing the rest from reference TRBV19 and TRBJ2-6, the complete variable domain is DGGITQSPKYLFRKEGQNVTLSCEQNLNHDAMYWYRQDPGQGLRLIYYSQIVNDFQKGDIAEGYSVSREKKESFPLTVTSAQKNPTAFYLCASSTLAPGANVLTFGAGSRLTVL.